This passage covers 9 T cell receptor beta chains from one sample sequenced in a study of T-cell reconstitution after alpha-beta-depleted transplantation in children. Construction of the TCRbeta library involved unique molecular identifiers. TCRdb recomputed calls from the PCR reads with MiXCR, one row per CDR3 protein. The repertoire holds about 200,000 distinct CDR3 sequences, with 5% to 6.5% as singletons. Sequenced here: PBMCs, sampled before TCRalphabeta/CD19-depleted stem cell transplant. The source is a girl under three years old with combined immunodeficiency, due to receive a stem cell transplant.

This clonotype was recorded at least ten times. The V call is TRBV12-3 or TRBV12-4, the J call TRBJ2-1, with D tentatively TRBD2 (6 bases). The length of the CDR3 is 14 residues. V was shortened by 6 bases and J by 8 bases, with 17 bases between the two germline ends. CDR3 sequence reads: CASRPGKTGDEQFF. In DNA, the CDR3 is TGTGCCAGCAGACCCGGCAAGACGGGGGATGAGCAGTTCTTC.

This clonotype has at least ten counts. CDR3: CSVEKQYISTDTQYF. The DNA for the CDR3 is TGCAGCGTTGAAAAACAGTACATTAGCACAGATACGCAGTATTTT. V usage is TRBV29-1 and J usage is TRBJ2-3; D is unclear. V was cut by 2 bases and J by 0 bases, with 12 bases left in between. The length of the CDR3 is 15 residues. Germline V gene lookup returns CDR1 SQVTM and CDR2 ANQGSEA.

This clonotype has a count of ten or more. This sequence joins TRBV7-8 and TRBJ2-5; 7 nucleotides agree with TRBD2. Germline V gives CDR1 SGHVS, CDR2 FQNEAQ. CDR3 size: 13 residues. V shed 5 bases, J shed 3 bases, and the junction held 3 bases outside the gene matches. For the CDR3, the DNA is TGTGCCAGCAGCCGTCTAGCGGAAGAGACCCAGTACTTC. The encoded protein is CASSRLAEETQYF.

In this sample, this clonotype turned up many times. The chain carries TRBV2 and TRBJ2-4; 9 bases map to TRBD1. V lost 4 bases and J lost 6; bases outside the gene matches: 1. Germline CDR1 SNHLY, CDR2 FYNNEI. CDR3 length: 13 amino acids. The CDR3 protein is CASSVGQGNIQYF. DNA of the CDR3: TGTGCCAGCAGTGTGGGACAGGGAAACATTCAGTACTTC.

This clonotype was found many times. The gene calls are TRBV4-2 and TRBJ2-3; 10 bases align to TRBD2. The CDR3 has 16 residues. In germline, CDR1 is LGHNA, CDR2 YNFKEQ. V lost 6 bases and J lost 3; bases outside the gene matches: 9. DNA of the CDR3: TGTGCCAGCAGTAGGGCTAGCGGGAGTCGAACAGATACGCAGTATTTT. It codes for CASSRASGSRTDTQYF.

A word on this clonotype: A much larger clone differs from this one at a single base, so this may be a read error. V gene TRBV27 combines with J gene TRBJ1-2; unclear D gene. The CDR3 covers 14 residues. Germline CDR1 reads MNHEY; CDR2 reads SMNVEV (reference sequence). In DNA form, the CDR3 reads TGTGCCAGGAGTTTAAATTCGGCTAACTATGGCTACACCTTC. It is translated as CARSLNSANYGYTF.

This clonotype has a handful of counts. The rearrangement uses TRBV29-1 and TRBJ1-2; 12 bases map to TRBD1. Germline CDR1 and CDR2: SQVTM and ANQGSEA. The V and J ends lost 4 bases and 4 bases, in that order; junction bases with no gene match: 4. CDR3 length: 14 residues. The CDR3 spells CSVGGQGAGYGYTF. CDR3 nucleotide sequence: TGCAGCGTTGGGGGACAGGGGGCCGGCTATGGCTACACCTTC. Looking up the rest from reference TRBV29-1 and TRBJ1-2 gives the full variable domain: SAVISQKPSRDICQRGTSLTIQCQVDSQVTMMFWYRQQPGQSLTLIATANQGSEATYESGFVIDKFPISRPNLTFSTLTVSNMSPEDSSIYLCSVGGQGAGYGYTFGSGTRLTVV.

In its sample, this clonotype was seen many times. The chain is built from TRBV28 and TRBJ2-1; TRBD1 might be the D (6 bases). V was clipped by 8 bases and J by 5 bases, with 22 bases between them. The germline V gene has CDR1 MDHEN and CDR2 SYDVKM. The CDR3 spans 16 residues. The CDR3 is CASGRGRGVGNNEQFF. Here the CDR3 DNA reads TGTGCCAGCGGAAGGGGGAGAGGGGTTGGGAACAATGAGCAGTTCTTC.

In its sample, this clonotype was seen many times. V and J are TRBV5-1 and TRBJ2-1; 10 bases are a match to TRBD1. Germline V gene lookup returns CDR1 SGHRS and CDR2 YFSETQ. The CDR3 loop spans 15 amino acids. With 1 base clipped from V and 8 bases from J, the junction kept 6 bases outside the gene matches. The CDR3 coding sequence is TGCGCCAGCAGCTTGCGGGACAGGGGTGGGTATGAGCAGTTCTTC. Translated: CASSLRDRGGYEQFF.